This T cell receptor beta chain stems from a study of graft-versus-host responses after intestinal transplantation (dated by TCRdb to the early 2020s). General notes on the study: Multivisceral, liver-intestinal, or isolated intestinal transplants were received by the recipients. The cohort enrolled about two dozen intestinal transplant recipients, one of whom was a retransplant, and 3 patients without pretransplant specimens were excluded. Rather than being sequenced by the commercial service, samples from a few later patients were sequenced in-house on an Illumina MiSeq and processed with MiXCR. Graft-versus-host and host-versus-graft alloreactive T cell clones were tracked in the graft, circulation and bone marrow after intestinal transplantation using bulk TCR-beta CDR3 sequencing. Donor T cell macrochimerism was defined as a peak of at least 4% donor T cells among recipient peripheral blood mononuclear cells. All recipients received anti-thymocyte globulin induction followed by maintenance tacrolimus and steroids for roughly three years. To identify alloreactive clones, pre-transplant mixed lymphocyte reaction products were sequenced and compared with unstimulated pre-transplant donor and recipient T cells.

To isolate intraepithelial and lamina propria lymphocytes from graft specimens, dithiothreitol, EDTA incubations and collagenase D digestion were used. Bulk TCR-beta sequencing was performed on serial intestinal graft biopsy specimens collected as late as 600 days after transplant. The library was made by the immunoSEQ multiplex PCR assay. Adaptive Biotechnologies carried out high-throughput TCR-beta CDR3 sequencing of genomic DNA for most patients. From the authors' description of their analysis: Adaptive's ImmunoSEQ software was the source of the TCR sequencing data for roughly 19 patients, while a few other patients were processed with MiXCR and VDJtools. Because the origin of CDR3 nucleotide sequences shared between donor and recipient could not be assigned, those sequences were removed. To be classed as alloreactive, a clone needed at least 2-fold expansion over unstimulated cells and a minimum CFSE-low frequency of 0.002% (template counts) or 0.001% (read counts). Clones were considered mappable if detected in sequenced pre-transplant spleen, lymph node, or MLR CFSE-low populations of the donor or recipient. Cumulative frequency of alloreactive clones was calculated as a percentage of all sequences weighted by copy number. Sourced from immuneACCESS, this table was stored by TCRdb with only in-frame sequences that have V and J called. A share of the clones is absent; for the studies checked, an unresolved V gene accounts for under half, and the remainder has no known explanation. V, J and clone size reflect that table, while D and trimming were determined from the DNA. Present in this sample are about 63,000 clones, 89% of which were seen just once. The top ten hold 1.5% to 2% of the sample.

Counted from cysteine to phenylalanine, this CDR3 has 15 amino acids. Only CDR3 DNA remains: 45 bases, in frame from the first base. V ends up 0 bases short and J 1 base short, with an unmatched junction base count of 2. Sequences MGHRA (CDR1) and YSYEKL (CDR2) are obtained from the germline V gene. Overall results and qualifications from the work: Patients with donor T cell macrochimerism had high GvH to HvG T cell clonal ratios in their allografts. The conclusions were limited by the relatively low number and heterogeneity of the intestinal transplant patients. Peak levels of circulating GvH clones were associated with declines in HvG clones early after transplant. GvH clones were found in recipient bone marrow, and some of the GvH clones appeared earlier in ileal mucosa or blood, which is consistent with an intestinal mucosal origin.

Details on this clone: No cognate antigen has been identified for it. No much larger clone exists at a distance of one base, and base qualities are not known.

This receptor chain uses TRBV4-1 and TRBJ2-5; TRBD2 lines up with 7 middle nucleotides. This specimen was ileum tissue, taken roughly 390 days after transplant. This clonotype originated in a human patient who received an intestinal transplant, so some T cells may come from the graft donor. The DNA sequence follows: TGCGCCAGCAGCCAAGAAGGGACTACCCAAGAGACCCAGTACTTC. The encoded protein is CASSQEGTTQETQYF.